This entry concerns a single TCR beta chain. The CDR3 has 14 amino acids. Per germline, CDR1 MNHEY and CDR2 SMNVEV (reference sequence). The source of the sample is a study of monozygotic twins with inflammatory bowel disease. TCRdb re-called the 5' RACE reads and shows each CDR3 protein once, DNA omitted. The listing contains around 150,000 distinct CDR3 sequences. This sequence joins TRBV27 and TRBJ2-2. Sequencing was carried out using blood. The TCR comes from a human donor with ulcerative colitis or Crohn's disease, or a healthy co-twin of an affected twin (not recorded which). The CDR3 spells CASSLTSFTGELFF.